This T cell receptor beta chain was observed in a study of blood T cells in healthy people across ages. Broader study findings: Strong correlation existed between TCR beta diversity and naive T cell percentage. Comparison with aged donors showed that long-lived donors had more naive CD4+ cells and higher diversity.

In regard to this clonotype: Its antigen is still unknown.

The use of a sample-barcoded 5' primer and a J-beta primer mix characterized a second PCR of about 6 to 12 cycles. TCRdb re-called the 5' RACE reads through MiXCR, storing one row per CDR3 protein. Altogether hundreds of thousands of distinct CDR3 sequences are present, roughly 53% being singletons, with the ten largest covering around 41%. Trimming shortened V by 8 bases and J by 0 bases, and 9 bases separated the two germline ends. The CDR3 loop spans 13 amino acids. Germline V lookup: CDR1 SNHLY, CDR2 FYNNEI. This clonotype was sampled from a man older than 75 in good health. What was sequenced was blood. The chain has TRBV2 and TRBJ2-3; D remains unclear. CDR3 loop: CASPPTSTDTQYF. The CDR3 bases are TGTGCCAGCCCACCCACAAGCACAGATACGCAGTATTTT. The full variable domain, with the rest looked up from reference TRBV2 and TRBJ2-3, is EPEVTQTPSHQVTQMGQEVILRCVPISNHLYFYWYRQILGQKVEFLVSFYNNEISEKSEIFDDQFSVERPDGSNFTLKIRSTKLEDSAMYFCASPPTSTDTQYFGPGTRLTVL.